Detailed here is one T cell receptor beta chain. The junction departs from the called germline gene at one end, perhaps through a read error. These data belong to a study of tumor and adjacent non-tumor tissue in lung cancer. Germline CDR1 and CDR2: MNHNS and SASEGT. This CDR3 has 13 residues. RNA was extracted from bulk tissue without any cell sorting. The normal lung tissue was taken more than 3 cm from the tumor edge. TCRbeta libraries were built with three rounds of nested PCR, modified from ARM-PCR. A single record per CDR3 protein comes from TCRdb applying MiXCR to the multiplex PCR reads. Here the sample spans 60,000 to 80,000 distinct CDR3 sequences, around 70% being singletons.

Sequenced material: distant non-tumor lung tissue. The rearrangement joins TRBV6-1 to TRBJ1-5; no firm D call. This clonotype originated in a woman aged 45-60 years with non-small cell lung cancer. The CDR3 DNA is TGTGCCAGCAGATGGACCAACAATCAGCCCCAGCTTTTT. Protein: CASRWTNNQPQLF.